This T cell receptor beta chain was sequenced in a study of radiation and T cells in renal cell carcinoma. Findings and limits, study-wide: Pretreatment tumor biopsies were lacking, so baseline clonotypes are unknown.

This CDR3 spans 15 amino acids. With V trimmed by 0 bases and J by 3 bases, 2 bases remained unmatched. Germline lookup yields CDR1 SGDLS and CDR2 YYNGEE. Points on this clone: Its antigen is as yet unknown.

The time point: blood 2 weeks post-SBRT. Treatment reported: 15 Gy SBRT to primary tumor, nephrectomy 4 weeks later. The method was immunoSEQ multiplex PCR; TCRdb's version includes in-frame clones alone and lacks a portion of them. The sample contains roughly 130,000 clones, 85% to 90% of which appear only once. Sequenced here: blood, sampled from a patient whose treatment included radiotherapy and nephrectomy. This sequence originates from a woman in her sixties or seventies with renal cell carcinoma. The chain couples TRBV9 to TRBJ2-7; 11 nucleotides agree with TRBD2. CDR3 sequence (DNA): TGTGCCAGCAGCGTAGCGACTAGCGGGGACTACGAGCAGTACTTC. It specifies CASSVATSGDYEQYF.